Below are 22 T cell receptor beta chains sequenced from a single sample in a study of siplizumab effects on memory and regulatory T cells. Profiling relied on immunoSEQ multiplex PCR, and the TCRdb table lists in-frame clones only, not all of them. The table has roughly 56,000 clones, approximately 95% seen once. Sequencing was done on a sample of CD8+ T cells sorted from blood. These receptors were collected from a human donor in good health.

This chain joins TRBV19 and TRBJ2-4; D gene unclear. V was cut by 3 bases and J by 3 bases, with 12 bases left in between. CDR3 size: 15 residues. Germline CDR1 is LNHDA and CDR2 is SQIVND (reference sequence). Here the CDR3 reads CASSIMIAGKNIQYF. The CDR3 DNA follows: TGTGCCAGTAGTATTATGATAGCAGGCAAAAACATTCAGTACTTC.

The V gene is TRBV6-5, the J gene TRBJ1-1; D is uncertain. CDR1 MNHEY and CDR2 SVGAGI come from the germline V gene. The CDR3 covers 14 residues. V was cut by 6 bases and J by 4 bases, with 15 bases left in between. CDR3: CASSQTSTGTEAFF. CDR3 nucleotide sequence: TGTGCCAGCAGCCAAACCTCCACGGGCACTGAAGCTTTCTTT.

This chain links TRBV10-1 with TRBJ2-1; TRBD2 agrees at 9 bases. CDR3 length equals 15 residues. Trimming took 2 bases from V and 6 from J; bases not matched to a gene: 5. CDR1 and CDR2 from the germline V gene are WNHNN and SYGVQD (reference sequence). The CDR3 loop is CASSETSGPSNEQFF. CDR3 sequence (DNA): TGCGCCAGCAGTGAGACTAGCGGGCCTTCCAATGAGCAGTTCTTC.

The chain couples TRBV2 to TRBJ2-5, with 8 bases that match TRBD2. CDR1 is SNHLY and CDR2 is FYNNEI in the germline V gene. This CDR3 region has 16 residues. The V segment lost 5 bases and the J segment 7 bases; nucleotides outside the gene matches: 15. The CDR3 DNA is TGTGCCAGCAGTCGGGGGGCCACGGGACTAGAAACGACCCAGTACTTC. Protein sequence: CASSRGATGLETTQYF. Supplemented by reference TRBV2 and TRBJ2-5, the full variable domain reads EPEVTQTPSHQVTQMGQEVILRCVPISNHLYFYWYRQILGQKVEFLVSFYNNEISEKSEIFDDQFSVERPDGSNFTLKIRSTKLEDSAMYFCASSRGATGLETTQYFGPGTRLLVL.

This clone has a single count. The rearrangement uses TRBV7-9 and TRBJ2-7; 10 bases are shared with TRBD2. The ends lost 5 bases at V and 4 bases at J; junction bases unmatched: 8. The length of the CDR3 is 15 residues. Germline V gene data show CDR1 as SEHNR and CDR2 as FQNEAQ (reference sequence). The chain's CDR3 is CASSPSTAGGYEQYF. CDR3 in DNA: TGTGCCAGCAGCCCCTCGACAGCGGGAGGGTACGAGCAGTACTTC.

Of note for this clone: One junction end does not reproduce the germline sequence, and a read error may be involved. The J gene is TRBJ1-1, the V gene TRBV4-3; 7 bases fit TRBD1. The germline CDR1 and CDR2 sequences are LGHNA and YSLEER. This CDR3 contains 13 residues. The CDR3, as DNA: TGCGCCAACAGCCAGGGGGGTTTGACTGAAGCTTTCTTT. It is translated as CANSQGGLTEAFF.

The rearrangement links TRBV11-2 to TRBJ2-7; 7 bases match TRBD2. Germline CDR1 reads SGHAT; CDR2 reads FQNNGV. This CDR3 region has 18 residues. V was clipped by 1 base and J by 0 bases; unmatched bases: 12. The CDR3 loop is CASSLAGGGDWFSYEQYF. The CDR3 DNA is TGTGCCAGCAGCTTAGCCGGTGGGGGGGACTGGTTCTCCTACGAGCAGTACTTC.

In DNA form, the CDR3 reads TGTGCCACCAGCAGAGATCTAGCCTACGAGCAGTACTTC. As protein: CATSRDLAYEQYF. The V gene is TRBV15, the J gene TRBJ2-7; no definite D call. V lost 0 bases to trimming and J lost 2 bases, with 5 bases between them. The germline V gene encodes CDR1 LNHNV and CDR2 YYDKDF (reference sequence). This CDR3 is built from 13 residues.

This clone is a singleton in its sample. The chain uses TRBV28 and TRBJ2-7; no clear D. Trimming took off 11 bases at V and 0 bases at J, with 14 bases between the two ends. Germline CDR1 is MDHEN and CDR2 is SYDVKM. CDR3 length: 13 amino acids. The CDR3 DNA reads as TGTGCCCACCAGGCAGGACCCTCCTACGAGCAGTACTTC. Its protein product is CAHQAGPSYEQYF.

The chain recombines TRBV5-5 with TRBJ1-5; D is unclear. Germline V CDR1 and CDR2: SGHKS, YYEKEE (reference sequence). The CDR3 contains 15 residues. Trimming shortened V by 2 bases and J by 1 base, and 10 bases separated the two germline ends. The CDR3 sequence is CASSFGPGSNQPQHF. In DNA, the CDR3 is TGTGCCAGCAGCTTCGGGCCTGGGAGCAATCAGCCCCAGCATTTT.

This clone was recorded only once. The gene calls are TRBV7-2 and TRBJ2-7, with D maybe TRBD1 (5 bases). CDR1 is SGHTA and CDR2 is FQGNSA in the germline V gene. This CDR3 is 13 amino acids long. V dropped 2 bases and J dropped 5 bases, with 10 bases sitting between them. The CDR3 DNA is TGTGCCAGCAGCTTAAAGGGGCCCAACGAGCAGTACTTC. Translated: CASSLKGPNEQYF. The variable domain in full, completed from reference TRBV7-2 and TRBJ2-7, reads GAGVSQSPSNKVTEKGKDVELRCDPISGHTALYWYRQSLGQGLEFLIYFQGNSAPDKSGLPSDRFSAERTGGSVSTLTIQRTQQEDSAVYLCASSLKGPNEQYFGPGTRLTVT.

This rearrangement joins TRBV6-5 to TRBJ2-7, with 8 nucleotides matching TRBD1. The ends lost 6 bases at V and 2 bases at J; junction bases unmatched: 6. This CDR3 spans 14 amino acids. Germline V CDR1 and CDR2: MNHEY, SVGAGI. The CDR3 DNA sequence: TGTGCCAGCAGCTCCAGGGACAGGACCTACGAGCAGTACTTC. The encoded protein is CASSSRDRTYEQYF.

Here the CDR3 DNA reads TGCAGCGACTCGGGACAGGGCCCGTTCTTC. It yields the protein CSDSGQGPFF. This rearrangement joins TRBV29-1 to TRBJ2-1; the match to TRBD1 covers 9 bases. CDR1 and CDR2 from the germline V gene are SQVTM and ANQGSEA. V gave up 7 bases and J gave up 15 bases; unmatched junction bases: 7. The CDR3 is 10 amino acids.

This rearrangement joins TRBV7-9 to TRBJ2-1, with TRBD1 as a possible D gene (7 bases). Germline lookup yields CDR1 SEHNR and CDR2 FQNEAQ (reference sequence). V lost 5 bases and J lost 3, with 11 bases in between. CDR3 size: 14 residues. The CDR3 DNA follows: TGTGCCAGCAGCCCCAGGGGGGACTACAATGAGCAGTTCTTC. The encoded protein is CASSPRGDYNEQFF. Full variable domain (remainder filled in from reference TRBV7-9 and TRBJ2-1): DTGVSQNPRHKITKRGQNVTFRCDPISEHNRLYWYRQTLGQGPEFLTYFQNEAQLEKSRLLSDRFSAERPKGSFSTLEIQRTEQGDSAMYLCASSPRGDYNEQFFGPGTRLTVL.

This rearrangement joins TRBV4-1 to TRBJ2-2, with a tentative D call TRBD2 (5 bases). CDR3 length: 11 amino acids. Germline V gene lookup returns CDR1 MGHRA and CDR2 YSYEKL. Trimming removed 8 bases at V and 6 bases at J, with 7 bases between. The CDR3 sequence: CASWGAGELFF. CDR3 DNA: TGCGCCAGCTGGGGAGCCGGGGAGCTGTTTTTT.

This clone was detected only once. A far larger clone is a single base away, which makes a read error likely. The V and J genes are TRBV5-1 and TRBJ2-7; D remains ambiguous. Looked up from germline, CDR1 is SGHRS and CDR2 is YFSETQ. The CDR3 totals 12 residues. The V end lost 2 bases, the J end lost 3 bases, and 6 bases lay between the germline ends. The CDR3 sequence: CASSLVFYEQYF. Here the CDR3 DNA reads TGCGCCAGCAGCTTAGTGTTCTACGAGCAGTACTTC.

This chain joins TRBV27 and TRBJ2-7; 8 nucleotides agree with TRBD1. Germline CDR1 reads MNHEY; CDR2 reads SMNVEV (reference sequence). Trimming took 5 bases from V and 7 from J; bases not matched to a gene: 10. CDR3 length: 14 residues. The CDR3, as DNA: TGTGCCAGCAGTCCGACTACAGGGGGGTTGGAGCAGTACTTC. This codes for CASSPTTGGLEQYF.

This chain links TRBV7-2 with TRBJ2-7, with 7 bases aligning to TRBD2. There are 14 residues in the CDR3. The germline CDR1 and CDR2 sequences are SGHTA and FQGNSA. Trimming cost V 2 bases and J 4 bases; bases outside gene matches: 5. Here the CDR3 DNA reads TGTGCCAGCAGCTTATTCGCGGGAGCGTACGAGCAGTACTTC. Amino acids: CASSLFAGAYEQYF. Full variable domain (outside the CDR3, taken from reference TRBV7-2 and TRBJ2-7): GAGVSQSPSNKVTEKGKDVELRCDPISGHTALYWYRQSLGQGLEFLIYFQGNSAPDKSGLPSDRFSAERTGGSVSTLTIQRTQQEDSAVYLCASSLFAGAYEQYFGPGTRLTVT.

The chain has TRBV28 and TRBJ2-7; D is ambiguous. The V and J ends lost 3 bases and 4 bases respectively, with 7 bases between them. The germline gives CDR1 MDHEN, CDR2 SYDVKM. The CDR3 loop spans 12 amino acids. CDR3 DNA sequence: TGTGCCAGCAGTTTCGTCACTTACGAGCAGTACTTC. It encodes CASSFVTYEQYF.

The J gene is TRBJ2-3, the V gene TRBV6-1; D may be TRBD2 (6 bases). This CDR3 spans 17 amino acids. Trimming cost V 0 bases and J 6 bases, with 19 bases left between them. Germline V gene lookup returns CDR1 MNHNS and CDR2 SASEGT. CDR3 DNA sequence: TGTGCCAGCAGTGAAGCGCTTCAATCGGGAGAGTCTGATACGCAGTATTTT. Translation: CASSEALQSGESDTQYF.

The chain couples TRBV7-9 to TRBJ2-7; TRBD2 matches at 9 bases. V lost 5 bases to trimming and J lost 5 bases; unmatched junction nucleotides: 10. CDR3 size: 15 residues. Per the germline V gene, CDR1 is SEHNR and CDR2 is FQNEAQ (reference sequence). The CDR3 DNA follows: TGTGCCAGCAGCCCGAAGGGGTCTAGCGGGGACGAGCAGTACTTC. Encoded protein: CASSPKGSSGDEQYF.

This clone has only one observation. The CDR3, as DNA: TGTGCCAGCAGGACAGGGGAAAAACTGTTTTTT. It encodes CASRTGEKLFF. The rearrangement joins TRBV6-5 to TRBJ1-4, with TRBD1 matching 7 bases. Germline values: CDR1 MNHEY, CDR2 SVGAGI. The CDR3 runs to 11 residues. V was pared by 6 bases and J by 8 bases, with 0 bases of the junction left unmatched.